One sample yielded the 21 T cell receptor beta chains listed below, sequenced in a study of blood T cell repertoires in COVID-19. The protocol was immunoSEQ multiplex PCR, while the TCRdb copy is restricted to in-frame clones and leaves out a portion. Found here are around 99,000 clones, approximately 82% of them singletons; the top ten hold roughly 7.9%. Source material: peripheral blood. The receptors were sampled from a woman older than 75 with active or convalescent COVID-19.

The gene calls are TRBV14 and TRBJ2-3; D possibly corresponds to TRBD1 (5 bases). The germline V and J ends were trimmed by 1 base and 1 base, with 12 bases remaining between them. CDR1 is SGHDN and CDR2 is FVKESK in the germline V gene. The CDR3 is 16 amino acids. CDR3 region: CASSQGRVKGTDTQYF. In DNA form, the CDR3 reads TGTGCCAGCAGCCAAGGCAGGGTGAAGGGCACAGATACGCAGTATTTT.

V and J are TRBV5-1 and TRBJ2-5; D is possibly TRBD1 (6 bases). Germline V gene sequence: CDR1 SGHRS, CDR2 YFSETQ. CDR3 length: 14 residues. Trimming took off 2 bases at V and 3 bases at J, with 11 bases between the two ends. This chain's CDR3 is CASSLGQGKETQYF. CDR3 DNA: TGCGCCAGCAGCTTAGGGCAGGGGAAAGAGACCCAGTACTTC.

The rearrangement uses TRBV3-1 (or the pseudogene TRBV3-2) and TRBJ2-1; maybe TRBD2 (6 bases). The CDR3 is 17 amino acids. Germline V gene lookup returns CDR1 LGHDT and CDR2 YNNKEL (reference sequence). Trimming stripped 1 base from V and 0 bases from J, with 13 bases between. CDR3 sequence reads: CASSQAGTPYSYNEQFF. The DNA of the CDR3 is TGTGCCAGCAGCCAAGCCGGGACTCCCTACTCCTACAATGAGCAGTTCTTC.

This clone was observed once. The CDR3 protein is CASSPDSNQPQHF. CDR3 coding DNA: TGTGCCAGCAGCCCGGACAGTAATCAGCCCCAGCATTTT. The chain recombines TRBV12-3 or TRBV12-4 with TRBJ1-5; D perhaps matches TRBD1 (6 bases). The length of the CDR3 is 13 residues. Trimming pared 6 bases from V and 4 bases from J, leaving 10 bases between.

The chain recombines TRBV6-4 with TRBJ1-5; tentatively, D is TRBD1 (6 bases). V lost 0 bases to trimming and J lost 4 bases, with 19 bases between them. This CDR3 has 18 residues. CDR1 and CDR2 from the germline V gene are MRHNA and SNTAGT. The CDR3 nucleotides are TGTGCCAGCAGTGACTCAAGGGTTAGCAGGGGCTGTAATCAGCCCCAGCATTTT. Translating gives CASSDSRVSRGCNQPQHF.

The rearrangement uses TRBV4-2 and TRBJ2-3, with no clear D. The CDR3 runs to 15 residues. CDR1 and CDR2 (germline): LGHNA, YNFKEQ. V was cut by 3 bases and J by 7 bases, with 17 bases left in between. In DNA form, the CDR3 reads TGTGCCAGCAGCCAGGATCCTTCCTCCGACTATACGCAGTATTTT. Its protein is CASSQDPSSDYTQYF.

The V gene is TRBV3-1 (or the pseudogene TRBV3-2), the J gene TRBJ2-6, with 7 positions matching TRBD1. Looked up from germline, CDR1 is LGHDT and CDR2 is YNNKEL (reference sequence). The CDR3 is made up of 20 amino acids. With 1 base clipped from V and 0 bases from J, the junction kept 12 bases outside the gene matches. CDR3 sequence: CASSQAKDRTTYSGANVLTF. CDR3 nucleotide sequence: TGTGCCAGCAGCCAAGCCAAGGACAGGACCACCTACTCTGGGGCCAACGTCCTGACTTTC.

The V call is TRBV3-1 (or the pseudogene TRBV3-2), the J call TRBJ1-4; 7 nucleotides align to TRBD1. Germline-derived CDR1 and CDR2 are LGHDT and YNNKEL (reference sequence). This CDR3 is built from 15 residues. V dropped 3 bases and J dropped 1; count of bases not matched to a gene: 2. This chain's CDR3 is CASSQYRGTNEKLFF. The CDR3 bases are TGTGCCAGCAGCCAGTACAGGGGAACTAATGAAAAACTGTTTTTT.

V is TRBV20-1 and J is TRBJ2-7; no definite D call. V was pared by 3 bases and J by 1 base, with 7 bases between. The CDR3 loop spans 12 amino acids. Germline CDR1 is DFQATT and CDR2 is SNEGSKA (reference sequence). This CDR3 is CSASIDSYEQYF. The CDR3 DNA follows: TGCAGTGCTAGTATAGATTCCTACGAGCAGTACTTC.

This chain uses TRBV28 with TRBJ1-2, with 9 bases lining up with TRBD1. Germline V lookup: CDR1 MDHEN, CDR2 SYDVKM. The CDR3 runs to 14 residues. V lost 6 bases to trimming and J lost 4 bases; unmatched junction nucleotides: 6. The CDR3 region has the DNA TGTGCCAGCAGGCCAGGACAGGGGTTCTATGGCTACACCTTC. This encodes CASRPGQGFYGYTF.

This rearrangement joins TRBV28 to TRBJ1-5, with D maybe TRBD1 (6 bases). Germline CDR1 is MDHEN and CDR2 is SYDVKM. V was trimmed by 7 bases and J by 3 bases, leaving 16 bases between them. This CDR3 is built from 15 residues. The CDR3 nucleotides read TGTGCCAGCACCACCACAGGGTCCTTCAATCAGCCCCAGCATTTT. Protein: CASTTTGSFNQPQHF.

The rearrangement joins TRBV5-1 to TRBJ1-6; 7 bases are shared with TRBD1. V trimming: 5 bases; J trimming: 0 bases; junction bases outside the gene matches: 8. Germline loops: CDR1 SGHRS, CDR2 YFSETQ. This CDR3 comprises 17 residues. CDR3: CASRRDSPSSYNSPLHF. CDR3 sequence (DNA): TGCGCCAGCAGACGGGACAGTCCGAGCTCCTATAATTCACCCCTCCACTTT.

The chain joins TRBV24-1 to TRBJ1-4; D might be TRBD1 (5 bases). Germline assignment: CDR1 KGHDR and CDR2 SFDVKD. Trimming cost V 11 bases and J 0 bases, with 12 bases left between them. The CDR3 sequence is 14 residues long. In DNA form, the CDR3 reads TGTGCCATCAGCCCAGGGTCAACTAATGAAAAACTGTTTTTT. It codes for CAISPGSTNEKLFF.

This chain links TRBV4-1 with TRBJ1-2; D might be TRBD1 (5 bases). This CDR3 is 16 amino acids long. V shed 2 bases and J shed 6 bases, with 19 bases lying between them. The germline gives CDR1 MGHRA, CDR2 YSYEKL. DNA for the CDR3: TGCGCCAGCAGCCAAACCGAGCAGGGATGGTTGGATGGCTACACCTTC. Its protein is CASSQTEQGWLDGYTF.

The V and J genes are TRBV9 and TRBJ2-1; TRBD2 is a possible D gene (6 bases). The CDR3 has 14 amino acids. CDR1 SGDLS and CDR2 YYNGEE come from the germline V gene. With 4 bases removed from V and 10 bases from J, the gap between germline ends came to 18 bases. In nucleotides, the CDR3 is TGTGCCAGCAGCCCCGGACCCGGGGGTCGGGAGCAGTTCTTC. This codes for CASSPGPGGREQFF.

The chain uses TRBV19 and TRBJ2-1; 9 bases are a match to TRBD2. The CDR3 covers 15 residues. V gave up 4 bases and J gave up 4 bases; unmatched junction bases: 5. Germline lookup yields CDR1 LNHDA and CDR2 SQIVND (reference sequence). CDR3 nucleotides: TGTGCCAGTAGTACTAGCGGGATAGAGTACAATGAGCAGTTCTTC. It codes for CASSTSGIEYNEQFF.

The rearrangement joins TRBV28 to TRBJ2-3; D uncertain. From germline, CDR1 is MDHEN and CDR2 SYDVKM. V was trimmed by 8 bases and J by 4 bases, leaving 16 bases between them. The length of the CDR3 is 14 residues. For the CDR3, the DNA is TGTGCCAGCGGAGCTGGCCGCCTGGCAGATACGCAGTATTTT. Encoded protein: CASGAGRLADTQYF.

As DNA, the CDR3 is TGTGCCAGCAGGGCGGGACTCCACACAGATACGCAGTATTTT. Protein: CASRAGLHTDTQYF. The chain is built from TRBV5-5 and TRBJ2-3, with TRBD2 as a possible D gene (6 bases). Deletions cut 5 bases from V and 2 bases from J, with 12 bases between. CDR1 is SGHKS, CDR2 YYEKEE, per germline (reference sequence). The CDR3 covers 14 residues.

V usage is TRBV3-1 (or the pseudogene TRBV3-2) and J usage is TRBJ2-4, with D possibly being TRBD1 (5 bases). Trimming took off 4 bases at V and 8 bases at J, with 6 bases between the two ends. Germline assignment: CDR1 LGHDT and CDR2 YNNKEL (reference sequence). CDR3 length equals 11 residues. The CDR3 is CASSLGDIQYF. The CDR3 DNA reads TGTGCCAGCAGCCTAGGGGACATTCAGTACTTC.

The rearrangement joins TRBV5-1 to TRBJ2-5; 9 nucleotides line up with TRBD1. Germline assignment: CDR1 SGHRS and CDR2 YFSETQ. This CDR3 contains 14 residues. The ends lost 4 bases at V and 5 bases at J; junction bases unmatched: 6. The CDR3, as DNA: TGCGCCAGCAGCACAGGACAGGGGATGGAGACCCAGTACTTC. It yields the protein CASSTGQGMETQYF.

The count of this clone is one. This chain connects TRBV19 to TRBJ2-1; 11 nucleotides match TRBD1. J gave up 9 bases and V 7 bases, and 5 bases lay outside the gene matches. The length of the CDR3 is 13 residues. Germline CDR1 and CDR2: LNHDA and SQIVND (reference sequence). The CDR3 region has the DNA TGTGCCAGTAACGGACAGGGGGCTGGTGAGCAGTTCTTC. This sequence encodes CASNGQGAGEQFF.